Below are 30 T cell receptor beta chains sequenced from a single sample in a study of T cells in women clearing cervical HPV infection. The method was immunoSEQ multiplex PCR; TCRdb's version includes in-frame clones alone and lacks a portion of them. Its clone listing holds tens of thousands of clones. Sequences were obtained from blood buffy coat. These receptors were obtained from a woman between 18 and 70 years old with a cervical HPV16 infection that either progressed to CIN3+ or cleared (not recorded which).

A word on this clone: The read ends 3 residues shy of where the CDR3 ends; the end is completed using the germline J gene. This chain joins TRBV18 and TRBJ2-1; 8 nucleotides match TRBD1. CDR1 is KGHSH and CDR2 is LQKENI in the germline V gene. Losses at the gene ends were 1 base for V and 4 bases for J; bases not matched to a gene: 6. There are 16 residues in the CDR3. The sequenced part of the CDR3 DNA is TGTGCCAGCTCACCACTTCAGGGGGCCTCATACAATGAG. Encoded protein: CASSPLQGASYNE. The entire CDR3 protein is CASSPLQGASYNEQFF.

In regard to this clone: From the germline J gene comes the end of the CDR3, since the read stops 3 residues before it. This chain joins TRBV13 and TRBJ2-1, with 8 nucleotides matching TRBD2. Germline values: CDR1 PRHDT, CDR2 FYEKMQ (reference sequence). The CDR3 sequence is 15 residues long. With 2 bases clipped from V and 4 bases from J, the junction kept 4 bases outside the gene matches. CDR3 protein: CASSLRRGEYNEQFF. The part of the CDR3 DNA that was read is TGTGCCAGCAGCTTAAGGCGGGGGGAATACAATGAG.

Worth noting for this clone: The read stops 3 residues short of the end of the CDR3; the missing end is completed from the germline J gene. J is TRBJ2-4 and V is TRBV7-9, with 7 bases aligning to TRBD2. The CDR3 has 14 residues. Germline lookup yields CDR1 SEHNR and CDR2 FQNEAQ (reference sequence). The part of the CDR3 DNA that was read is TGTGCCAGCAGCTTAAGTGCGGGGGAGGATGGT. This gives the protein CASSLSAGEDG. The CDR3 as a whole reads CASSLSAGEDGQYF.

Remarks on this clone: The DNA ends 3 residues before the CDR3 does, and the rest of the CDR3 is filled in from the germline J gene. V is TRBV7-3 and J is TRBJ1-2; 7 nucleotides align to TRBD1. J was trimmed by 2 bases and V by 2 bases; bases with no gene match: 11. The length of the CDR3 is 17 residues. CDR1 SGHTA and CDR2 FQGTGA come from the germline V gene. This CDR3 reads CASSLSGTAPMNYGYTF. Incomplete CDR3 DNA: TGTGCCAGCAGCTTATCGGGGACAGCGCCTATGAACTATGGC.

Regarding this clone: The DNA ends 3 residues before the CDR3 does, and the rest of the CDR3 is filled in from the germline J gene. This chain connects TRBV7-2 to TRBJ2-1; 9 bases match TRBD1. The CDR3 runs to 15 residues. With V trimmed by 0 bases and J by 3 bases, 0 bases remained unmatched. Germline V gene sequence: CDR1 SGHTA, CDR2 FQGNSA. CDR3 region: CASSLAGQGYNEQFF. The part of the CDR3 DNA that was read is TGTGCCAGCAGCTTAGCGGGACAGGGCTACAATGAG.

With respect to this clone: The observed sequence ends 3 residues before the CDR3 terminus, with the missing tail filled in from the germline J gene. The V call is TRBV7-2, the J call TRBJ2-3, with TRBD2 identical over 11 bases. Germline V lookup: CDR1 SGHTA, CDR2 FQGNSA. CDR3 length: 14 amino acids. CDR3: CASRPTSGSETQYF. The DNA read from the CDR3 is TGTGCCAGCAGGCCTACTAGCGGGAGCGAGACG.

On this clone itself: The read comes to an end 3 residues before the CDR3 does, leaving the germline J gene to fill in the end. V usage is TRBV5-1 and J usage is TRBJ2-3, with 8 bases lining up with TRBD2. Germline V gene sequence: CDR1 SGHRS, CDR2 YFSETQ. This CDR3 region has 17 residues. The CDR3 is CASSVGRGAGVRETQYF. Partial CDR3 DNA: TGCGCCAGCAGCGTAGGACGAGGAGCGGGAGTTCGTGAGACG. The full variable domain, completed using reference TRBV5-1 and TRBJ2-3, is KAGVTQTPRYLIKTRGQQVTLSCSPISGHRSVSWYQQTPGQGLQFLFEYFSETQRNKGNFPGRFSGRQFSNSRSEMNVSTLELGDSALYLCASSVGRGAGVRETQYFGPGTRLTVL.

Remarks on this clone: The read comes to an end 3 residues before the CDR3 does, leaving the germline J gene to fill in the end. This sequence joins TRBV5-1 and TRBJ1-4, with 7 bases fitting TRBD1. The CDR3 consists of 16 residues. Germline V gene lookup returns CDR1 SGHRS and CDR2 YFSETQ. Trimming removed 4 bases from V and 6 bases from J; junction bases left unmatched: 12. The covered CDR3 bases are TGCGCCAGCAGCCCTGGTGGGACAGTGATTGATGAAAAA. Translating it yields CASSPGGTVIDEK. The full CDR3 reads CASSPGGTVIDEKLFF.

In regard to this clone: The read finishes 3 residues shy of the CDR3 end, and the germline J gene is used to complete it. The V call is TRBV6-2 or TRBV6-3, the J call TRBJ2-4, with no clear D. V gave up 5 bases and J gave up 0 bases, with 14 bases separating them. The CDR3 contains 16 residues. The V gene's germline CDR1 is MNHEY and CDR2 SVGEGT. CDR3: CASSGFGSRAKNIQYF. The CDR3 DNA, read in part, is TGTGCCAGCAGTGGGTTCGGGTCGAGAGCCAAAAACATT.

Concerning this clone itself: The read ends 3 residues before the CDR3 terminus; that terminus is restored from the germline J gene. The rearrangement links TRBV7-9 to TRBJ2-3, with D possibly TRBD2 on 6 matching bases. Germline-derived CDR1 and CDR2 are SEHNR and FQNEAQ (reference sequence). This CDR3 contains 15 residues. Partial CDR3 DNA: TGTGCCAGCAACACCCTGGAGGGTAGCGTGGAGACG. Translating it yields CASNTLEGSVET. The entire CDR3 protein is CASNTLEGSVETQYF.

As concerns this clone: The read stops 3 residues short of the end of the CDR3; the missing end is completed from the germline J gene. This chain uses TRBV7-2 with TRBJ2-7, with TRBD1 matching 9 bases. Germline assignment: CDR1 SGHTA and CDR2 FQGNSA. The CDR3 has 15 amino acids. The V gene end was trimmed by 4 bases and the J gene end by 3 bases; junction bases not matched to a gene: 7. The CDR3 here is CASSSGQGVFYEQYF. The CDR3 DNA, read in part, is TGTGCCAGCAGCTCGGGACAGGGCGTTTTCTACGAG.

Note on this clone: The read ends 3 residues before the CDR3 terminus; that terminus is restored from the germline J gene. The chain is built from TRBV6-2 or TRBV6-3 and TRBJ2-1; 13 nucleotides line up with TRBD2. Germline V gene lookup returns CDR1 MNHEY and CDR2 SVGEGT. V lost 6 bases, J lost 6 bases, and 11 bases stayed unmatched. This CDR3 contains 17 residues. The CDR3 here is CASRGTSGAPGGNEQFF. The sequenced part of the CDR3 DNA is TGTGCCAGCAGGGGGACTAGCGGGGCACCCGGGGGCAATGAG.

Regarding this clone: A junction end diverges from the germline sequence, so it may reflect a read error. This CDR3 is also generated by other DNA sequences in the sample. CDR3 bases read: TGTGCCAGCGGGAACTTAGGGACAGGTAGAAACACA. This sequence encodes CASGNLGTGRNT. The whole CDR3 is CASGNLGTGRNTIYF. This chain joins TRBV2 and TRBJ1-3; 8 nucleotides match TRBD1. The CDR3 extends 3 residues past the end of the read, so its final part is completed from the germline J gene. The CDR3 runs to 15 residues. Germline loops: CDR1 SNHLY, CDR2 FYNNEI.

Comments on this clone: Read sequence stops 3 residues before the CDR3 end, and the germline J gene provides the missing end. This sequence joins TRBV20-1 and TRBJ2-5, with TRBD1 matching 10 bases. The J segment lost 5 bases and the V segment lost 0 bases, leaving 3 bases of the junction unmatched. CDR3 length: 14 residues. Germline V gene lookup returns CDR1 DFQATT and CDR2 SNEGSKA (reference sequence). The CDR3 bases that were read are TGCAGTGCTAGAGAGACAGGGGGCCTGGAGACC. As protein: CSARETGGLET. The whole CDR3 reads CSARETGGLETQYF.

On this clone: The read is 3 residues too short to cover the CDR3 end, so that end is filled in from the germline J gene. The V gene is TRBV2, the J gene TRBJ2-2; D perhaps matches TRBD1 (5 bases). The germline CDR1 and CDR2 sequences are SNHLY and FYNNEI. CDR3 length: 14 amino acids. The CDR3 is CASALRGYNSPLFF. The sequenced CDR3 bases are TGTGCCAGCGCCCTAAGGGGATATAATTCACCG.

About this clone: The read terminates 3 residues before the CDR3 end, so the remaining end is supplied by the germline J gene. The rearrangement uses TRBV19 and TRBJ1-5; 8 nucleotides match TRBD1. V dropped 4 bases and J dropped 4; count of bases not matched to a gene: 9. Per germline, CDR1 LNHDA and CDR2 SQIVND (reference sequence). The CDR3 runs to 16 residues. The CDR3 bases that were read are TGTGCCAGTAGTAGTTTGGTCAGGGGGCTAAATCAGCCC. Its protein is CASSSLVRGLNQP. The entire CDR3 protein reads CASSSLVRGLNQPQHF.

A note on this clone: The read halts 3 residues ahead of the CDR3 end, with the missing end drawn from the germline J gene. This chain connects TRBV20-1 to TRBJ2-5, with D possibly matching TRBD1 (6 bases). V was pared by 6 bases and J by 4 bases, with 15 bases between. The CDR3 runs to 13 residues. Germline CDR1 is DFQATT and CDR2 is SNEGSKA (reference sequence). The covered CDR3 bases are TGCAGTGCCCTAAGTGGGGGCGTAGAGACC. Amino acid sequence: CSALSGGVET. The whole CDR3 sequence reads CSALSGGVETQYF.

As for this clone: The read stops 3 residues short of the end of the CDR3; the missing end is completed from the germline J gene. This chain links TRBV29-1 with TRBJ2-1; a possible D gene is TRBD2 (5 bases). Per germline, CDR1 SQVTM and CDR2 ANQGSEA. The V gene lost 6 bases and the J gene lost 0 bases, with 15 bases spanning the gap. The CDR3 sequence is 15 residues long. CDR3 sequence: CSVAPAESSYNEQFF. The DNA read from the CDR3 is TGCAGCGTGGCCCCAGCGGAGAGCTCCTACAATGAG.

Partial CDR3 DNA: TGTGCCAGCGGAAGGGAGGGACTTTCCAAAAACATT. The encoded protein is CASGREGLSKNI. The complete CDR3 sequence is CASGREGLSKNIQYF. The chain has TRBV7-2 and TRBJ2-4; 7 bases match TRBD2. The read ends 3 residues shy of where the CDR3 ends; the end is completed using the germline J gene. V lost 8 bases and J lost 2; bases outside the gene matches: 9. This CDR3 is built from 15 residues. Germline lookup yields CDR1 SGHTA and CDR2 FQGNSA.

The CDR3 sequence is CSARWGGQETQYF. The CDR3 DNA, read in part, is TGCAGTGCTCGGTGGGGCGGTCAAGAGACC. The chain links TRBV20-1 to TRBJ2-5, with a tentative D call TRBD1 (5 bases). The CDR3 is cut off 3 residues early in the read; its end comes from the germline J gene. Germline loops: CDR1 DFQATT, CDR2 SNEGSKA (reference sequence). V was pared by 5 bases and J by 2 bases, with 12 bases between. The CDR3 covers 13 residues.

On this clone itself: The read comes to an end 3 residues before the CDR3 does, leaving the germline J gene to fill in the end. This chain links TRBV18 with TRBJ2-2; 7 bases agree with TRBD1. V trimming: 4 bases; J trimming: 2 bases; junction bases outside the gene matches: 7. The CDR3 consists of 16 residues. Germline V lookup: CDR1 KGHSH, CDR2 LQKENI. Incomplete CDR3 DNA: TGTGCCAGCTCACTACAGAAGGGGGCTAACACCGGGGAG. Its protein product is CASSLQKGANTGE. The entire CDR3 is CASSLQKGANTGELFF. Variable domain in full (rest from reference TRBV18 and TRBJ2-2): NAGVMQNPRHLVRRRGQEARLRCSPMKGHSHVYWYRQLPEEGLKFMVYLQKENIIDESGMPKERFSAEFPKEGPSILRIQQVVRGDSAAYFCASSLQKGANTGELFFGEGSRLTVL.

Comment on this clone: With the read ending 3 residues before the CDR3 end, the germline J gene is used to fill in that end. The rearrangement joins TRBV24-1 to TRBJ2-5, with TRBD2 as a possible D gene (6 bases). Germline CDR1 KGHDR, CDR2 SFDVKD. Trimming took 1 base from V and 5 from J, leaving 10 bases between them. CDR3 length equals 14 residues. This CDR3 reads CATSDFSRGETQYF. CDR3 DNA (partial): TGTGCCACCAGTGATTTCAGCCGGGGGGAGACC.

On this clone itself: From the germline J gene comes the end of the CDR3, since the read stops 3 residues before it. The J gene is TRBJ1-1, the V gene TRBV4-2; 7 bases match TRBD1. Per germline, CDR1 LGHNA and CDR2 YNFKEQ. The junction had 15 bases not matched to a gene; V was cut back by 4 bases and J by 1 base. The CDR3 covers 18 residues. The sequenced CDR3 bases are TGTGCCAGCAGCCCGAGAATTTGGACAGGCGGTAAGAACACTGAA. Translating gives CASSPRIWTGGKNTE. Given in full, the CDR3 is CASSPRIWTGGKNTEAFF.

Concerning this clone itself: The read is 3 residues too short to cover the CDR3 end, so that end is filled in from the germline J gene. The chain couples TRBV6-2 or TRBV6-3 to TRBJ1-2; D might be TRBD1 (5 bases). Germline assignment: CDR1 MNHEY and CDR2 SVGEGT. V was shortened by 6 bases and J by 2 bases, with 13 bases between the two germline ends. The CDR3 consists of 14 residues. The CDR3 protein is CASSPFRQNYGYTF. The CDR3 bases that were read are TGTGCCAGCAGCCCTTTCAGACAGAACTATGGC.

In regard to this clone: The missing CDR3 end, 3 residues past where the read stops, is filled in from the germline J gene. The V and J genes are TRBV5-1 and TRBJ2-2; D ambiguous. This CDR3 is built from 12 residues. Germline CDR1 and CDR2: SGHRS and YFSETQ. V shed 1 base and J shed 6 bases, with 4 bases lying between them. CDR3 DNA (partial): TGCGCCAGCAGCTTGAAGGCCGGGGAG. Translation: CASSLKAGE. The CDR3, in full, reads CASSLKAGELFF.

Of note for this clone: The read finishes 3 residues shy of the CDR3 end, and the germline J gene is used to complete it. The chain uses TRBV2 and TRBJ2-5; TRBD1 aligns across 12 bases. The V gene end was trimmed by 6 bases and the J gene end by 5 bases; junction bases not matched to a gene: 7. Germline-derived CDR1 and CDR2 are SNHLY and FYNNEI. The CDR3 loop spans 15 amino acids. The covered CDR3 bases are TGTGCCAGCAGGCCGGGACAGGGGGCGCGGGAGACC. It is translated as CASRPGQGARET. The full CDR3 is CASRPGQGARETQYF.

The part of the CDR3 DNA that was read is TGTGCCTGTGATTCGGGGGGCAATCAGCCC. This sequence encodes CACDSGGNQP. The whole CDR3 reads CACDSGGNQPQHF. This chain connects TRBV30 to TRBJ1-5; possibly TRBD1 for D (5 bases). The read finishes 3 residues shy of the CDR3 end, and the germline J gene is used to complete it. Trimming left V 6 bases short and J 2 bases short, with 11 bases between. The CDR3 is 13 residues long. Germline lookup yields CDR1 GTSNPN and CDR2 SVGIG (reference sequence).

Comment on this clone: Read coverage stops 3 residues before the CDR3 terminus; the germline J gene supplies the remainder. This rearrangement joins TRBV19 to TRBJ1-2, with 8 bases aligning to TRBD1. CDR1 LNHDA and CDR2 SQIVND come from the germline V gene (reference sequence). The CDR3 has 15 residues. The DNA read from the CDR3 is TGTGCCAGTAGTGGAGGCAGGGGGCCGCTGCGGGGG. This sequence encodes CASSGGRGPLRG. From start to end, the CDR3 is CASSGGRGPLRGYTF.

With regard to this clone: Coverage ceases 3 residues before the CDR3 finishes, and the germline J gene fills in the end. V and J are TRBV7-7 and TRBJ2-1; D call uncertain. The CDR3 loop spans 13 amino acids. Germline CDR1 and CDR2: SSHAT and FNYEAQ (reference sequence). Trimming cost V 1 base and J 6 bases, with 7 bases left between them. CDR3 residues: CASSLEVANEQFF. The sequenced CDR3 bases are TGTGCCAGCAGCTTAGAGGTGGCCAATGAG.

The CDR3 here is CASSYTGQLRGEQYF. The sequenced part of the CDR3 DNA is TGTGCCAGCAGTTATACGGGACAGTTGAGGGGCGAG. V and J are TRBV2 and TRBJ2-7, with 7 bases identical to TRBD1. The read terminates 3 residues ahead of where the CDR3 ends, so the germline J gene completes it. CDR3 length equals 15 residues. Germline CDR1 is SNHLY and CDR2 is FYNNEI. V lost 5 bases to trimming and J lost 6 bases; unmatched junction nucleotides: 13.